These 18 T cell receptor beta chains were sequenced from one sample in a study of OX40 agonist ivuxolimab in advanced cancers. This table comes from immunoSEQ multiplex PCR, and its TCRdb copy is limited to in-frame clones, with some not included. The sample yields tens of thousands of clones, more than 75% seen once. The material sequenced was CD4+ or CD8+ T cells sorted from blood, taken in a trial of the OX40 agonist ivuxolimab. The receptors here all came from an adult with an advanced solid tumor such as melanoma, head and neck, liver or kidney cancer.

Written as DNA, the CDR3 is TGTGCCAGCTCTCTTGGCTACGAGCAGTACTTC. The encoded protein is CASSLGYEQYF. The chain employs TRBV5-6 and TRBJ2-7, with D unclear. The CDR3 loop spans 11 amino acids. V dropped 7 bases and J dropped 3 bases, with 8 bases sitting between them. The germline V gene has CDR1 SGHDT and CDR2 YYEEEE. Looking up the rest from reference TRBV5-6 and TRBJ2-7 gives the full variable domain: DAGVTQSPTHLIKTRGQQVTLRCSPKSGHDTVSWYQQALGQGPQFIFQYYEEEERQRGNFPDRFSGHQFPNYSSELNVNALLLGDSALYLCASSLGYEQYFGPGTRLTVT.

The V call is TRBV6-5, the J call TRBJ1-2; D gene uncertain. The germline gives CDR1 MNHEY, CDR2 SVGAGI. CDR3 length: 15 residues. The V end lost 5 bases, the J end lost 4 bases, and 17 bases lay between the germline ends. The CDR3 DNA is TGTGCCAGCAGTCACCGATCCCCTGAGTTCTATGGCTACACCTTC. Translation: CASSHRSPEFYGYTF.

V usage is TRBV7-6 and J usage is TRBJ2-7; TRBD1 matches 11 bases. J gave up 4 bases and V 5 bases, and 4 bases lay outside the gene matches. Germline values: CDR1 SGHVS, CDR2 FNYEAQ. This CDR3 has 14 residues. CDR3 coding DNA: TGTGCCAGCAGCCCCGGACAGGGGGCGTACGAGCAGTACTTC. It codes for CASSPGQGAYEQYF.

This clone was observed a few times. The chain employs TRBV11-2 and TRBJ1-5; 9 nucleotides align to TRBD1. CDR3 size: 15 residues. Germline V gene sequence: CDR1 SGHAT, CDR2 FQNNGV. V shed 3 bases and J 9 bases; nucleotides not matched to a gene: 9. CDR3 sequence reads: CASSLGQGLHLPQHF. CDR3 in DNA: TGTGCCAGCAGCTTGGGACAGGGCCTCCACTTGCCCCAGCATTTT.

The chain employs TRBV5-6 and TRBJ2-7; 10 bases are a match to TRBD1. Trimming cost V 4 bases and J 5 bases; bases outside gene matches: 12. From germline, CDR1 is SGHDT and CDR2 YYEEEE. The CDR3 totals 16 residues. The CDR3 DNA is TGTGCCAGCAGCCTAGGGACAGGGGTGTTTATCAACGAGCAGTACTTC. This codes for CASSLGTGVFINEQYF.

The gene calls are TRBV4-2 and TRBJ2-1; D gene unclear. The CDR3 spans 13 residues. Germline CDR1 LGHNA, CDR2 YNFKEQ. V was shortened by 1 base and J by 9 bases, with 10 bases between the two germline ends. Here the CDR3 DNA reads TGTGCCAGCAGCCAAGTAGTAGGCGGTGAGCAGTTCTTC. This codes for CASSQVVGGEQFF.

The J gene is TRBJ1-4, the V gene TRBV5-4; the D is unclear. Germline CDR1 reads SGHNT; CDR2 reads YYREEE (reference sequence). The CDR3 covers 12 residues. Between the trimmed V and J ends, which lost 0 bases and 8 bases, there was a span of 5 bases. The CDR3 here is CASSLEREKLFF. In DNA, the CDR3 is TGTGCCAGCAGCTTGGAGCGGGAAAAACTGTTTTTT.

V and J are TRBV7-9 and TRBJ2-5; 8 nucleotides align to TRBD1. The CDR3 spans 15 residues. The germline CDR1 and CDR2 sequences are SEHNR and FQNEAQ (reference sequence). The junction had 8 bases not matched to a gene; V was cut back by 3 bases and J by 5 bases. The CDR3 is CASSFSGGKEETQYF. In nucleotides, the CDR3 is TGTGCCAGCAGCTTTTCAGGGGGCAAGGAGGAGACCCAGTACTTC.

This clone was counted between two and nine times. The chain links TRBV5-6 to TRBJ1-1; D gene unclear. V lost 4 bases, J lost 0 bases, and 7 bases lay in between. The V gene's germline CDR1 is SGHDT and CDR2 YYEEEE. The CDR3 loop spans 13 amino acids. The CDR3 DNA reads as TGTGCCAGCAGCATCACAGTGAACACTGAAGCTTTCTTT. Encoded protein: CASSITVNTEAFF.

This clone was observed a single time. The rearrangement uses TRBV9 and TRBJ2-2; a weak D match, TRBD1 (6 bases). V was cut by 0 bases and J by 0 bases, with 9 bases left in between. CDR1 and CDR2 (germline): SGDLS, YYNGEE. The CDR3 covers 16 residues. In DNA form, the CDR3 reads TGTGCCAGCAGCGTAGAGGGGACAACGAACACCGGGGAGCTGTTTTTT. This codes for CASSVEGTTNTGELFF.

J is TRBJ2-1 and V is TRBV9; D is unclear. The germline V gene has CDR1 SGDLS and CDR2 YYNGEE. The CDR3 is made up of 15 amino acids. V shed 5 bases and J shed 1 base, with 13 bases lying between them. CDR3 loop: CASSSPSRSYNEQFF. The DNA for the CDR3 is TGTGCCAGCAGTTCCCCTAGTAGGTCCTACAATGAGCAGTTCTTC. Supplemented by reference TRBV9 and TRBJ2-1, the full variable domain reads DSGVTQTPKHLITATGQRVTLRCSPRSGDLSVYWYQQSLDQGLQFLIQYYNGEERAKGNILERFSAQQFPDLHSELNLSSLELGDSALYFCASSSPSRSYNEQFFGPGTRLTVL.

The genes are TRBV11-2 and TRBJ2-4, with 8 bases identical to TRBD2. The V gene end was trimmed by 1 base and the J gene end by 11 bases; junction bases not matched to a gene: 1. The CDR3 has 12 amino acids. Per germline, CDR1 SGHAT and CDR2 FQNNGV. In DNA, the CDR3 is TGTGCCAGCAGCTTAGGGCGGGGGGTTCAGTACTTC. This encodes CASSLGRGVQYF.

CDR3 loop: CAISGGLAGVQETQYF. The CDR3, as DNA: TGTGCCATCAGTGGGGGACTAGCGGGAGTGCAAGAGACCCAGTACTTC. The J gene is TRBJ2-5, the V gene TRBV10-3; TRBD2 matches at 14 bases. This CDR3 has 16 residues. Germline CDR1 ENHRY, CDR2 SYGVKD. Unmatched junction bases numbered 3, after V lost 4 bases and J lost 2 bases.

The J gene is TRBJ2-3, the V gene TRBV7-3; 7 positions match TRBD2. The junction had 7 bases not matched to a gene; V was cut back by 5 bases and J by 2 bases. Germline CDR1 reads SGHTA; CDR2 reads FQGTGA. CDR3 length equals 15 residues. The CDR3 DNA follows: TGTGCCAGCAGCCCGTTGGGGGGGGACACAGATACGCAGTATTTT. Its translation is CASSPLGGDTDTQYF.

CDR3 coding DNA: TGTGCCAGTACCCCGGGGGGTTACTATGGCTACACCTTC. This translates into CASTPGGYYGYTF. The V gene is TRBV19, the J gene TRBJ1-2; D may be TRBD1 (5 bases). The germline gives CDR1 LNHDA, CDR2 SQIVND (reference sequence). Trimming pared 7 bases from V and 3 bases from J, leaving 12 bases between. CDR3 length: 13 residues. The full variable domain, completed using reference TRBV19 and TRBJ1-2, is DGGITQSPKYLFRKEGQNVTLSCEQNLNHDAMYWYRQDPGQGLRLIYYSQIVNDFQKGDIAEGYSVSREKKESFPLTVTSAQKNPTAFYLCASTPGGYYGYTFGSGTRLTVV.

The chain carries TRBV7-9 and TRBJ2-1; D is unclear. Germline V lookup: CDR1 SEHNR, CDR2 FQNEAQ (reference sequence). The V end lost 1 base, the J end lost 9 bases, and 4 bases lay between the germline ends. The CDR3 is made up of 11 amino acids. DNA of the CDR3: TGTGCCAGCAGCTTAGGCTCTGAGCAGTTCTTC. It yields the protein CASSLGSEQFF.

CDR3 amino acids: CASSALRDEQFF. The CDR3 DNA sequence: TGTGCCAGCAGCGCACTAAGGGATGAGCAGTTCTTC. This chain uses TRBV9 with TRBJ2-1; D gene uncertain. Germline V gives CDR1 SGDLS, CDR2 YYNGEE. The ends were cut back, 3 bases at V and 8 bases at J, with 9 bases in the middle. CDR3 length equals 12 residues.

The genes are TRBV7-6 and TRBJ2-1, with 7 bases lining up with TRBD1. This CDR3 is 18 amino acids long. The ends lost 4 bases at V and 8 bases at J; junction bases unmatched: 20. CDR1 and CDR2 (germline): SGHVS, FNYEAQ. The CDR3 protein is CASSSPTGPTSGRDEQFF. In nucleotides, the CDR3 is TGTGCCAGCAGCTCCCCGACAGGGCCCACCTCAGGGAGAGATGAGCAGTTCTTC.